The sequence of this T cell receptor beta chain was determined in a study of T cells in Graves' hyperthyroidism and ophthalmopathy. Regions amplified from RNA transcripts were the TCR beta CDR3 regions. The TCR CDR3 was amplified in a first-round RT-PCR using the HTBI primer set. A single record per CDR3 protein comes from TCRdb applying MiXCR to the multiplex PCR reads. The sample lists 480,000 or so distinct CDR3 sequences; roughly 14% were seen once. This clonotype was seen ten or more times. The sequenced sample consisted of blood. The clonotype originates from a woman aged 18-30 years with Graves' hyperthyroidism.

CDR3 DNA: TGTGCCACCAGCCGGGACTACCAGGGTAATGAGCAGTTCTTC. Protein sequence: CATSRDYQGNEQFF. The chain is built from TRBV6-1 and TRBJ2-1; 7 positions agree with TRBD2. CDR3 length: 14 amino acids. Germline V gives CDR1 MNHNS, CDR2 SASEGT. The V gene end was trimmed by 10 bases and the J gene end by 7 bases; junction bases not matched to a gene: 13.